These T cell receptor beta chains were read from a single sample in a study of T-cell memory formation after mild COVID-19. MiXCR was run by TCRdb on the 5' RACE reads, yielding one entry per CDR3 protein. The data show about 410,000 distinct CDR3 sequences, more than 20% seen once. The sample consisted of PBMCs or a T cell subset sorted from them (not recorded which). The origin of the receptors is an adult woman who had mild COVID-19 (a few samples of this study predate the infection). Cell type and time point are not known. Each CDR3 is given with its conserved first and last residue. Each record gives: D gene, J gene, clone size, V gene, CDR3 DNA, CDR3 protein. A D gene is named only where the DNA matches it firmly. A clone size is listed for some rows: how often the clone was seen (once, few, many), or a class if it is expanded.

. | TRBJ2-3 | . | TRBV10-3 | TGTGCCATCGGGAAAGGCACAGATACGCAGTATTTT | CAIGKGTDTQYF
TRBD1 | TRBJ1-1 | . | TRBV20-1 | TGCAGTGCTTTCAGGGGGGGGGATATGAACACTGAAGCTTTCTTT | CSAFRGGDMNTEAFF
. | TRBJ2-5 | . | TRBV3-2 | TGTGCCAGCAGCCAAGATCTCCCCCGGCTTCCGCCTGAAGAGACCCAGTACTTC | CASSQDLPRLPPEETQYF
TRBD2 | TRBJ2-1 | few | TRBV9 | TGTGCCAGCAGCGCAGGACTAGCGGACTACAATGAGCAGTTCTTC | CASSAGLADYNEQFF
. | TRBJ2-1 | few | TRBV12-5 | TGTGCTAGTGGTTTGGTACGTTGGGCGGAAGACAATGAGCAGTTCTTC | CASGLVRWAEDNEQFF
TRBD2 | TRBJ2-1 | . | TRBV20-1 | TGCAGTGCTAGTGGGGGGCGGGAGGGCCTGTATGAGCAGTTCTTC | CSASGGREGLYEQFF
TRBD1 | TRBJ1-2 | . | TRBV6-5 | TGTGCCAGCAGTTACAGGGACAGGCGCAACTATGGCTACACCTTC | CASSYRDRRNYGYTF
. | TRBJ2-7 | . | TRBV2 | TGTGCCAGCAGCGCAAGGAGCTTTTACTACGAGCAGTACTTC | CASSARSFYYEQYF
. | TRBJ1-5 | . | TRBV9 | TGTGCCAGCAGCCCCCACTCAGGGTTAGAAGTAGGACAGCCCCAGCATTTT | CASSPHSGLEVGQPQHF
. | TRBJ1-4 | many | TRBV7-9 | TGTGCCAGCAGCTTTTACAGCCTCGGGGAAAAACTGTTTTTT | CASSFYSLGEKLFF
. | TRBJ2-3 | . | TRBV27 | TGTGCCAGCAGATACCCCAACACAGATACGCAGTATTTT | CASRYPNTDTQYF
. | TRBJ2-1 | . | TRBV5-1 | TGCGCCAGCAGCTTGAGTCGGACTTACTCCTACAATGAGCAGTTCTTC | CASSLSRTYSYNEQFF
. | TRBJ2-2 | few | TRBV7-8 | TGTGCCAGCAGCTTAGACGCTAGATGGGTCGGGGAGCTGTTTTTT | CASSLDARWVGELFF
TRBD2 | TRBJ2-3 | . | TRBV5-1 | TGCGCCAGCAGCCTACTAGCGGGGCCACGCTCTAGCACAGATACGCAGTATTTT | CASSLLAGPRSSTDTQYF
. | TRBJ2-2 | few | TRBV7-9 | TGTGCCAGCAGCTTAGGCTCAGGTGTCGGGGAGCTGTTTTTT | CASSLGSGVGELFF
TRBD1 | TRBJ1-1 | . | TRBV18 | TGTGCCAGCTCAACAACAGGGGAGAACACTGAAGCTTTCTTT | CASSTTGENTEAFF
. | TRBJ2-7 | few | TRBV6-5 | TGTGCCAGCAAGATCGGACAGATAGCCTACGAGCAGTACTTC | CASKIGQIAYEQYF
. | TRBJ1-3 | few | TRBV7-9 | TGTGCCAGCAGCCTCAGCGGAGGGCGCGGAAACACCATATATTTT | CASSLSGGRGNTIYF
. | TRBJ2-4 | . | TRBV18 | TGTGCCAGCTCCCGAGAGGGAAACATTCAGTACTTC | CASSREGNIQYF
. | TRBJ2-1 | . | TRBV7-2 | TGTGCCAGCAGCTTAACGGCCGGGACAAGGTACAATGAGCAGTTCTTC | CASSLTAGTRYNEQFF
. | TRBJ2-7 | few | TRBV10-3 | TGTGCCATCAGTGCGGACTTATACGAGCAGTACTTC | CAISADLYEQYF
TRBD2 | TRBJ2-3 | . | TRBV5-1 | TGCGCCAGCGGGGGACTACACACAGATACGCAGTATTTT | CASGGLHTDTQYF
. | TRBJ2-1 | . | TRBV7-9 | TGTGCCAGCAGCTTAGGAGCGGGTCTCTCCTACAATGAGCAGTTCTTC | CASSLGAGLSYNEQFF
. | TRBJ1-5 | . | TRBV5-1 | TGCGCCAGCAGCTTCAATGGGGCCCTCAATCAGCCCCAGCATTTT | CASSFNGALNQPQHF
TRBD2 | TRBJ2-7 | . | TRBV15 | TGTGCCACCAGCATCCGCGCGGGAGGGTCCTACGAGCAGTACTTC | CATSIRAGGSYEQYF
TRBD2 | TRBJ2-1 | few | TRBV7-2 | TGTGCCAGCAGCTATGACCAGCGGGAGCATAATGAGCAGTTCTTC | CASSYDQREHNEQFF
TRBD2 | TRBJ2-3 | few | TRBV10-3 | TGTGCCATGGACGGGGGGGTAGGAGATACGCAGTATTTT | CAMDGGVGDTQYF
TRBD2 | TRBJ2-3 | . | TRBV7-6 | TGTGCCAGCAGCTTAGGGACTAGCGGGGGTTTTAGCACAGATACGCAGTATTTT | CASSLGTSGGFSTDTQYF
. | TRBJ1-5 | few | TRBV7-2 | TGTGCCAGCAGCCAGGTAGATCAGCCCCAGCATTTT | CASSQVDQPQHF
TRBD1 | TRBJ1-1 | few | TRBV7-9 | TGTGCCAGCAGAAAGGGACAGGGGGGCGTCACTGAAGCTTTCTTT | CASRKGQGGVTEAFF
TRBD2 | TRBJ2-2 | few | TRBV11-3 | TGTGCCAGCAGCCCCCAGGCGGGAGCAGTGGAGCTGTTTTTT | CASSPQAGAVELFF
TRBD2 | TRBJ2-5 | . | TRBV9 | TGTGCCAGCAGCGTAGGAGGGACTAGCGGATTCCAAGAGACCCAGTACTTC | CASSVGGTSGFQETQYF
. | TRBJ2-1 | . | TRBV18 | TGTGCCAGCTCACCAGGCAGGGGCTTAGACGGTGAGCAGTTCTTC | CASSPGRGLDGEQFF
. | TRBJ1-2 | few | TRBV19 | TGTGCCAGTAGTTACCCCCGCTATGGCTACACCTTC | CASSYPRYGYTF
. | TRBJ2-3 | . | TRBV6-6 | TGTGCCAGCAGTTATAGTGGTTTGGTGGATACGCAGTATTTT | CASSYSGLVDTQYF
TRBD2 | TRBJ2-1 | few | TRBV7-8 | TGTGCCAGCAGCCAACGACTAGCGGGAGTGTCCTACAATGAGCAGTTCTTC | CASSQRLAGVSYNEQFF
. | TRBJ2-7 | few | TRBV29-1 | TGCAGCGTTGGGCAGGCCAGCTCCTACGAGCAGTACTTC | CSVGQASSYEQYF
TRBD2 | TRBJ2-1 | . | TRBV29-1 | TGCAGCGTTGCTGCGGGAGGGCCCTATGAGCAGTTCTTC | CSVAAGGPYEQFF
TRBD2 | TRBJ2-7 | many | TRBV3-1 | TGTGCCAGCAGCCCTTCACTAGCGGGGCTCTACGAGCAGTACTTC | CASSPSLAGLYEQYF
. | TRBJ2-1 | few | TRBV7-2 | TGTGCCAGCAGCTTAGTACGTTACTCCTACAATGAGCAGTTCTTC | CASSLVRYSYNEQFF
. | TRBJ2-1 | many | TRBV25-1 | TGTGCCAGCAATCTCGGGACCGAGCAGTTCTTC | CASNLGTEQFF
. | TRBJ2-7 | many | TRBV4-1 | TGCGCCAGCAGCCAAGGTCCCCCGATAGCGGACCGTGGGTACGAGCAGTACTTC | CASSQGPPIADRGYEQYF
TRBD2 | TRBJ2-1 | . | TRBV9 | TGTGCCAGCAGCGTAGGCGGGGGGACCCACAATGAGCAGTTCTTC | CASSVGGGTHNEQFF
TRBD1 | TRBJ2-5 | few | TRBV20-1 | TGCAGTGCTAGAGATCGTGGGAAAGAGACAGGGGAAGAGACCCAGTACTTC | CSARDRGKETGEETQYF
TRBD1 | TRBJ1-1 | . | TRBV12-3/TRBV12-4 | TGTGCCAGCAGTCCTTCGGGGGGCAGGGGGGCTTTCTTT | CASSPSGGRGAFF
TRBD2 | TRBJ2-7 | few | TRBV7-6 | TGTGCCAGCAGCGCCGGCCAGGGACTAGCGGACTACGAGCAGTACTTC | CASSAGQGLADYEQYF
. | TRBJ2-1 | few | TRBV5-1 | TGCGCCAGCAGCTTGGGGGGGCAGCTCTACAATGAGCAGTTCTTC | CASSLGGQLYNEQFF
TRBD2 | TRBJ2-1 | . | TRBV12-3/TRBV12-4 | TGTGCCAGCAGTCCAGGGGCTAGCGGGGGGAATTCCTACAATGAGCAGTTCTTC | CASSPGASGGNSYNEQFF
. | TRBJ2-7 | many | TRBV27 | TGTGCCAGCAGTGTAGGGCAGGGTCACCACGAGCAGTACTTC | CASSVGQGHHEQYF
. | TRBJ2-7 | few | TRBV12-3/TRBV12-4 | TGTGCCAGCAGTTTTGGAGGTATAGCCTACGAGCAGTACTTC | CASSFGGIAYEQYF
. | TRBJ1-1 | many | TRBV7-9 | TGTGCCAGCAGCCTACAGGGAGTCACTGAAGCTTTCTTT | CASSLQGVTEAFF
. | TRBJ1-1 | . | TRBV5-1 | TGCGCCAGCAGCTTAAGGGCCCCGAACACTGAAGCTTTCTTT | CASSLRAPNTEAFF
. | TRBJ2-6 | . | TRBV5-6 | TGTGCCAGCAGCTTGGGGGCAGGGGCTGCCTCTGGGGCCAACGTCCTGACTTTC | CASSLGAGAASGANVLTF
. | TRBJ2-1 | many | TRBV12-3/TRBV12-4 | TGTGCCAGCAGGGTGGGGAGTGCCGTTTACAATGAGCAGTTCTTC | CASRVGSAVYNEQFF
. | TRBJ2-1 | few | TRBV27 | TGTGCCAGCAGTTCTGGGTGGAATGAGCAGTTCTTC | CASSSGWNEQFF